This T cell receptor (beta chain) comes out of a study of Ad26.COV2.S vaccination and SARS-CoV-2 variants. Whole-study context: Once or twice, 56 days apart, Ad26.COV2.S was delivered intramuscularly.

Overall study results and limits: Measurement of non-spike TCR breadth gave similar results in vaccine and placebo recipients. Placebo recipients showed lower spike-specific TCR breadth than vaccinees.

Stated treatment: roughly 19 received Ad26.COV2.S at low or high dose, single or two shots; about five received placebo; per-sample allocation not given. On day 63 after the first injection, vaccine and placebo recipients gave samples. Recruitment in Boston yielded a donor of adult age, 18-55 years. Libraries were prepared by immunoSEQ multiplex PCR; TCRdb keeps only in-frame clonotypes and omits some of them. The table lists under 550,000 clones, over 75% of them singletons, with over 9% in the top ten. Notes on this clone: The antigen remains undetermined.

This CDR3 spans 13 amino acids. Germline V gene lookup returns CDR1 SQVTM and CDR2 ANQGSEA. The V and J ends lost 4 bases and 3 bases respectively, with 13 bases between them. The sequenced sample was peripheral blood, obtained in a trial of Ad26.COV2.S vaccine versus placebo. The origin of this receptor is a person aged 18 to 59 who received the Ad26.COV2.S COVID-19 vaccine or a placebo. The chain couples TRBV29-1 to TRBJ2-7, with D tentatively TRBD2 (6 bases). CDR3 loop: CSVVSRGGYEQYF. As DNA, the CDR3 is TGCAGCGTTGTGTCGCGGGGAGGCTACGAGCAGTACTTC.